This TCR beta chain appears in the sequencing data of a study of T cells in Graves' hyperthyroidism and ophthalmopathy (dated by TCRdb to the late 2010s). For context, the study as a whole: Peripheral blood was sampled at the time of initial diagnosis, prior to any treatment. To identify TCR V-J signatures that set the groups apart, the researchers used a discovery cohort of 90 to 100 patients, made up of 40 to 45 with Graves' ophthalmopathy and approximately 57 with stable Graves' hyperthyroidism. Whether ophthalmopathy could be predicted prospectively was tested in an independent validation cohort made up of under 20 hyperthyroidism patients plus 17 patients who later progressed to ophthalmopathy. The 75 to 100 discovery patients were randomly divided into training and test sets at a 7:3 ratio. The study also compared thyroid tissue and blood T-cell repertoires from five or six Graves' hyperthyroidism patients. After blood sampling, hyperthyroidism patients were treated with methimazole at a starting dose of 30 mg daily, and ophthalmopathy patients were treated with high-dose intravenous methylprednisolone. TCR Vbeta CDR3 sequencing of 120 to 150 peripheral blood samples (over 40 ophthalmopathy, roughly 72 hyperthyroidism and approximately 17 progressor patients) is reported in the paper. Broader findings and caveats from the paper: No statistical method was used to set the sample size in advance, and investigators knew the group allocation. Most expanded thyroid clonotypes (frequency above 0.001) were also detected in blood, suggesting blood repertoires may reflect thyroid immune responses. In validation, progression to ophthalmopathy was predicted by the model with more than 65% sensitivity and around 76% specificity, a median of about 6 months before onset. Ophthalmopathy was separated from stable hyperthyroidism by a 13 V-J signature model, with 85% to 90% sensitivity and about 81% specificity obtained in cross-validation and 80%/75% obtained in testing.

This clonotype occurred a few times. The antigen this receptor binds is unknown. Base-call qualities are not available, and no considerably larger clone is one nucleotide away. In the ophthalmopathy patients, disease was moderately to severely active, with a Clinical Activity Score of 3 or more, a NOSPECS grade of 4 or more, and a duration of less than 3 months. Any patient with an uncontrolled infection, another autoimmune disease, pregnancy or lactation was excluded. Diagnoses relied on clinical symptoms, serum thyroxine and TRAb, thyroid ultrasound and orbital computed tomography. PBMCs were isolated from more than 8 ml of fresh peripheral blood by Ficoll-Paque density gradient centrifugation. Total RNA was extracted using Trizol reagent, and RNA quality was assessed on an Agilent 2100 Bioanalyzer. The TCR beta CDR3 regions were amplified from the RNA transcripts. The TCR CDR3 was subjected to a first round of RT-PCR using the HTBI primer set and the Qiagen OneStep RT-PCR kit. Libraries were constructed in a second round of multiplex PCR, after which size selection and purification were performed. The libraries were sequenced on an Illumina HiSeq2000 using paired-end 100 bp reads. On the authors' methods: Raw data were processed with SOAPnuke, discarding reads with adapters, uncalled bases, mean Phred below 15, or no exact constant-primer or identifier match. High-quality paired reads were merged using COPE v1.2.5, and each unique nucleotide sequence was defined as a clonotype. MiTCR v1.1 was used to align the clonotypes against IMGT TRBV, TRBD and TRBJ reference segments. Analysis was restricted to V-J combinations with a frequency above 0.0001, which covered 98% to 99.2% of repertoires. A TCS score was defined as the ratio of F50 (clonal expansion) to E x V (chaos), with BLOSUM62-based TCRdist applied between CDR3 peptides within each V-J. Welch's t-statistics and random forest reduced 450 to 600 V-J features to 13, which were used in a naive Bayes classifier (R e1071). TCRdb applied fastp at Q25 and MiXCR to the public reads, then kept only in-frame beta chains. Each entry is one CDR3 protein sequence, shown with its most common DNA and genes. TCRdb assigned the V and J calls; the authors' analysis was not used. Here the sample has 250,000 to 300,000 distinct CDR3 sequences; about 18% occur a single time. Over 50% of the sample comes from the top ten.

Reading from cysteine to phenylalanine, the CDR3 counts 14 amino acids. Of all the DNA, just the CDR3 is kept, 42 bases in frame from base 1. V was cut back by 5 bases and J by 7 bases, leaving a gap of 14 bases between them. The germline V gene provides CDR1 SGHTA and CDR2 FQGNSA. This sequence uses TRBV7-2 and TRBJ2-2, with TRBD2 tentatively as D gene (5 bases match). Sequencing was performed on blood. This clonotype was obtained from a woman aged 55-75 years with Graves' ophthalmopathy. The DNA is TGTGCCAGCAGCCCCCGTCGCGAGGGCGGGGAGCTGTTTTTT. This gives the protein CASSPRREGGELFF.